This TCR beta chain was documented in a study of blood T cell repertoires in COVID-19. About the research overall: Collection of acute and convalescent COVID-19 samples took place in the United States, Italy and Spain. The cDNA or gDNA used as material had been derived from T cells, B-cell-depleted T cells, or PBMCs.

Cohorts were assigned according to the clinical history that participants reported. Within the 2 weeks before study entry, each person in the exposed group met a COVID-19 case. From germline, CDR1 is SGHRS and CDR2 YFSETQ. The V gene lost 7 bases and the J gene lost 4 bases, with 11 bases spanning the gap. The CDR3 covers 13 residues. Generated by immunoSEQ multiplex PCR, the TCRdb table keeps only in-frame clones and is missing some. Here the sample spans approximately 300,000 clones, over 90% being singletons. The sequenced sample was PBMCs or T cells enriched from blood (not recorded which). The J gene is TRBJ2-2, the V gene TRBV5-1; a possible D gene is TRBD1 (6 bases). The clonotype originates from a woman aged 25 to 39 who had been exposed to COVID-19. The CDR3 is CASRQVLTGELFF. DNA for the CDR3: TGCGCCAGCCGACAGGTCCTCACCGGGGAGCTGTTTTTT.